This T cell receptor beta chain was sequenced in a study of T cell repertoires in cytomegalovirus infection. Study context: A matching HLA type, together with CMV infection, was signaled by public TCR beta signatures.

This clonotype was detected many times. Antigen: not known. From the reads, TCRdb called clonotypes with MiXCR, one entry per CDR3 protein. This sample has about 310,000 distinct CDR3 sequences, with just under 25% found just once. Study-level results: Dominating the ex vivo response were HLA-C-restricted CMV-specific TCR beta clonotypes.

Germline CDR1 SGHTA, CDR2 FQGNSA. The CDR3 runs 14 residues. V lost 2 bases and J 0 bases, leaving 7 bases between the germline ends. This TCR derives from a human donor in good health (CMV status not recorded). Some clones in this sample may be carry-over from other donors' samples. The chain joins TRBV7-2 to TRBJ1-1; D is uncertain. This specimen consisted of cultured PBMCs, obtained from culture after CMV antigen stimulation. The CDR3 nucleotides are TGTGCCAGCAGCTTAAGGGAGATGAACACTGAAGCTTTCTTT. This codes for CASSLREMNTEAFF.